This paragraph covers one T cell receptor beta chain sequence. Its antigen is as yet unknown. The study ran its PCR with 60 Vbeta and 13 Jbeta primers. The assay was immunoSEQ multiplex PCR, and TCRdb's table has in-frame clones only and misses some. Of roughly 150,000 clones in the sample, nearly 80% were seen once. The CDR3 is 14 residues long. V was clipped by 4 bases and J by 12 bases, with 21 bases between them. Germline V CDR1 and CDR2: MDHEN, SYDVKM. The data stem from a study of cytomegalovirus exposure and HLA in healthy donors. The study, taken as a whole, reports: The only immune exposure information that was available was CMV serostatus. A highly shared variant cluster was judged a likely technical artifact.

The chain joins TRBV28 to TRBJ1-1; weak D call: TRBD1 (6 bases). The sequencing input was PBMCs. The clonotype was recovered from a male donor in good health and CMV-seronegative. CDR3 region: CASSSDPDRRPPFF. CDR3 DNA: TGTGCCAGCAGTTCCGACCCCGACAGGCGACCCCCTTTCTTT. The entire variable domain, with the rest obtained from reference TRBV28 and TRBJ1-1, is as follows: DVKVTQSSRYLVKRTGEKVFLECVQDMDHENMFWYRQDPGLGLRLIYFSYDVKMKEKGDIPEGYSVSREKKERFSLILESASTNQTSMYLCASSSDPDRRPPFFGQGTRLTVV.